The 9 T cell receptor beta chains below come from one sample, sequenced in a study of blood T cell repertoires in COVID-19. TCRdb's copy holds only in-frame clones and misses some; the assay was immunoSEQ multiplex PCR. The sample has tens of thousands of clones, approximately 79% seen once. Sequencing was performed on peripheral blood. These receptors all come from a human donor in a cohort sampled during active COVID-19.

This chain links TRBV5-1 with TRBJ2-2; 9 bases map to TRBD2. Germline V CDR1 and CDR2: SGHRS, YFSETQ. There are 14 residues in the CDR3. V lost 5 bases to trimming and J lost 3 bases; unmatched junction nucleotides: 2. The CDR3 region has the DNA TGCGCCAGCAGGGGACTAGCCGACACCGGGGAGCTGTTTTTT. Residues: CASRGLADTGELFF.

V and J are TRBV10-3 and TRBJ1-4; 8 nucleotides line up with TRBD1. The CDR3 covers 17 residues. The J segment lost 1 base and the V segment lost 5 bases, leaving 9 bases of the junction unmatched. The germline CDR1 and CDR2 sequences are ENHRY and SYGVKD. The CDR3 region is CAISNGQGGGTNEKLFF. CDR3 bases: TGTGCCATCAGTAATGGACAGGGAGGCGGAACTAATGAAAAACTGTTTTTT.

CDR3 sequence (DNA): TGTGCCAGCTCACCAAGACAGATTGAAGCTTTCTTT. Its protein product is CASSPRQIEAFF. The chain employs TRBV18 and TRBJ1-1; TRBD1 might be the D (5 bases). Per germline, CDR1 KGHSH and CDR2 LQKENI. This CDR3 region has 12 residues. V lost 2 bases to trimming and J lost 7 bases, with 8 bases between them.

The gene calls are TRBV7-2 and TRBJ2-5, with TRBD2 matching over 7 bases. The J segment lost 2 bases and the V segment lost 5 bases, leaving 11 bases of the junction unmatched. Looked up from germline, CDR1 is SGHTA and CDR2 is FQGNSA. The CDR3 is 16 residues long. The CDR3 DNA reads TGTGCCAGCAGCCCGGGCATAGCGGGCCAACAAGAGACCCAGTACTTC. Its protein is CASSPGIAGQQETQYF.

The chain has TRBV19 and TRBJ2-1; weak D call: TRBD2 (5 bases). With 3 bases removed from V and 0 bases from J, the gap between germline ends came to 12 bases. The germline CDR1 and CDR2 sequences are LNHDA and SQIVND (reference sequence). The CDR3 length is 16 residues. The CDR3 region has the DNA TGTGCCAGTAGTATCTCCTCGCGGGCCTCCTACAATGAGCAGTTCTTC. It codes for CASSISSRASYNEQFF.

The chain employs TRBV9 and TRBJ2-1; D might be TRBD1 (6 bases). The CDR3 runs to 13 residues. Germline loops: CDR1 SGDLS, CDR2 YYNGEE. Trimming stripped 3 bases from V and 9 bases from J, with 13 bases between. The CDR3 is CASSAVQGGEQFF. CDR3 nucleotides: TGTGCCAGCAGCGCAGTCCAAGGGGGTGAGCAGTTCTTC.

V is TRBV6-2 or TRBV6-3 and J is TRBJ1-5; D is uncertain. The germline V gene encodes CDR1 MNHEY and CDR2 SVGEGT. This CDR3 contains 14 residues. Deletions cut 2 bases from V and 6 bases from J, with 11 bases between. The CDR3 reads CASSYEGNGQPQHF. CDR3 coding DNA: TGTGCCAGCAGTTACGAGGGCAACGGTCAGCCCCAGCATTTT.

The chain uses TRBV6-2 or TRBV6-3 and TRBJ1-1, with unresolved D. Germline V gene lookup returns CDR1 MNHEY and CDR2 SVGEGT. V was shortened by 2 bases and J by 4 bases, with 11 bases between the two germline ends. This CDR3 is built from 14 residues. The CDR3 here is CASSYRLSGTEAFF. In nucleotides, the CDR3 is TGTGCCAGCAGTTACAGGTTGTCAGGCACTGAAGCTTTCTTT.

The CDR3 region has the DNA TGCGCCAGCAGCCCGAAAGGAGGGGGCGGGGAAAAACTGTTTTTT. Protein product: CASSPKGGGGEKLFF. The J gene is TRBJ1-4, the V gene TRBV5-1; 7 positions agree with TRBD1. The CDR3 loop spans 15 amino acids. Trimming cost V 4 bases and J 8 bases; bases outside gene matches: 11. Germline V gives CDR1 SGHRS, CDR2 YFSETQ.